Listed below are T cell receptor beta chains from one sample, sequenced in a study of human T cells and chemical hapten exposure. MiXCR, run by TCRdb on the RACE reads, gives a single entry per CDR3 protein. The sample includes about 40,000 distinct CDR3 sequences, 3% to 4% of them seen just once. Sequenced here: whole blood, sampled in connection with sensitization to the hapten diphenylcyclopropenone (DPC). The receptors originated from a middle-aged man with alopecia areata. Some clones in this sample may be carry-over from other donors' samples. Both conserved end residues are part of each CDR3. Fields, in order: V gene, J gene, CDR3 length, clone size, D gene, CDR3 protein, CDR3 DNA. D genes are given only for firm matches. Size is omitted from some rows. Given values are once, few, many or a class for expanded clones.

v_gene: TRBV11-2; j_gene: TRBJ1-1; len: 13; abundance: many; d_gene: NA; CDR3aa: CASSNNFQGKAFF; CDR3nt: TGTGCCAGCAGCAACAACTTCCAGGGGAAAGCTTTCTTT
v_gene: TRBV28; j_gene: TRBJ2-4; len: 15; abundance: many; d_gene: NA; CDR3aa: CASRTGAGAKNIQYF; CDR3nt: TGTGCCAGCAGGACCGGGGCCGGGGCCAAAAACATTCAGTACTTC
v_gene: TRBV18; j_gene: TRBJ2-1; len: 16; abundance: few; d_gene: TRBD2; CDR3aa: CASSPSTSGPYNEQFF; CDR3nt: TGTGCCAGCTCACCGTCGACTAGCGGTCCCTACAATGAGCAGTTCTTC
v_gene: TRBV27; j_gene: TRBJ2-3; len: 15; abundance: many; d_gene: TRBD2; CDR3aa: CASSLLAGPRDTQYF; CDR3nt: TGTGCCAGCAGTTTACTAGCGGGGCCCAGAGATACGCAGTATTTT
v_gene: TRBV27; j_gene: TRBJ2-3; len: 15; abundance: few; d_gene: NA; CDR3aa: CASSSRPTHTDTQYF; CDR3nt: TGTGCCAGCAGTTCTCGTCCGACCCACACAGATACGCAGTATTTT
v_gene: TRBV6-5; j_gene: TRBJ2-1; len: 17; abundance: many; d_gene: NA; CDR3aa: CASRVGGLLDPSPEQFF; CDR3nt: TGTGCCAGCAGAGTGGGAGGTTTACTCGATCCTAGTCCCGAGCAGTTCTTC
v_gene: TRBV6-5; j_gene: TRBJ2-5; len: 14; abundance: many; d_gene: NA; CDR3aa: CASSYGQGLGPQYF; CDR3nt: TGTGCCAGCAGTTACGGGCAGGGATTAGGGCCCCAGTACTTC
v_gene: TRBV12-3/TRBV12-4; j_gene: TRBJ2-7; len: 14; abundance: many; d_gene: NA; CDR3aa: CASSLGRAVLEQYF; CDR3nt: TGTGCCAGCAGTTTAGGGCGGGCGGTTCTGGAGCAGTACTTC
v_gene: TRBV5-1; j_gene: TRBJ1-1; len: 13; abundance: NA; d_gene: NA; CDR3aa: CASSYSMNTEAFF; CDR3nt: TGCGCCAGCAGCTACTCAATGAACACTGAAGCTTTCTTT
v_gene: TRBV3-1; j_gene: TRBJ1-3; len: 16; abundance: many; d_gene: NA; CDR3aa: CASSQERGAFGNTIYF; CDR3nt: TGTGCCAGCAGCCAAGAACGGGGGGCTTTTGGAAACACCATATATTTT
v_gene: TRBV7-2; j_gene: TRBJ2-5; len: 13; abundance: many; d_gene: TRBD2; CDR3aa: CASSLRTSETQYF; CDR3nt: TGTGCCAGCAGCTTACGGACTAGTGAGACCCAGTACTTC
v_gene: TRBV20-1; j_gene: TRBJ2-1; len: 16; abundance: many; d_gene: TRBD2; CDR3aa: CSARAGSSGSARIGFF; CDR3nt: TGCAGTGCTAGAGCCGGATCTAGCGGGAGCGCTCGGATAGGGTTCTTC
v_gene: TRBV9; j_gene: TRBJ1-2; len: 13; abundance: NA; d_gene: TRBD1; CDR3aa: CASGKDRLYGYTF; CDR3nt: TGTGCCAGCGGGAAGGACAGGCTCTATGGCTACACCTTC
v_gene: TRBV6-2/TRBV6-3; j_gene: TRBJ2-7; len: 15; abundance: many; d_gene: NA; CDR3aa: CASSFLGTGAYEQYF; CDR3nt: TGTGCCAGCAGTTTCCTGGGGACGGGAGCCTACGAGCAGTACTTC
v_gene: TRBV6-2/TRBV6-3; j_gene: TRBJ1-2; len: 15; abundance: many; d_gene: NA; CDR3aa: CASSSPRDGSYGYTF; CDR3nt: TGTGCCAGCAGTTCACCCCGAGACGGCTCCTATGGCTACACCTTC
v_gene: TRBV6-2/TRBV6-3; j_gene: TRBJ1-1; len: 13; abundance: many; d_gene: NA; CDR3aa: CASSPPLNTEAFF; CDR3nt: TGTGCCAGCAGTCCCCCCTTGAACACTGAAGCTTTCTTT
v_gene: TRBV4-1; j_gene: TRBJ2-6; len: 17; abundance: many; d_gene: NA; CDR3aa: CASSLEFTGSGANVLTF; CDR3nt: TGCGCCAGCAGCCTGGAATTTACAGGGTCTGGGGCCAACGTCCTGACTTTC
v_gene: TRBV7-6; j_gene: TRBJ1-5; len: 14; abundance: many; d_gene: NA; CDR3aa: CASSFTERGQPQHF; CDR3nt: TGTGCCAGCAGCTTTACGGAGCGGGGACAGCCCCAGCATTTT
v_gene: TRBV6-1; j_gene: TRBJ1-4; len: 14; abundance: NA; d_gene: NA; CDR3aa: CASSEETRAQKLFF; CDR3nt: TGTGCCAGCAGTGAAGAAACGAGGGCTCAAAAACTGTTTTTT
v_gene: TRBV25-1; j_gene: TRBJ1-2; len: 14; abundance: few; d_gene: TRBD1; CDR3aa: CASSRAGGNYGYTF; CDR3nt: TGTGCCAGCAGTCGGGCAGGGGGCAACTATGGCTACACCTTC
v_gene: TRBV3-1; j_gene: TRBJ1-1; len: 13; abundance: many; d_gene: NA; CDR3aa: CASSQGEGRRAFF; CDR3nt: TGTGCCAGCAGCCAAGGGGAGGGGCGGCGGGCTTTCTTT
v_gene: TRBV5-1; j_gene: TRBJ2-1; len: 15; abundance: many; d_gene: TRBD2; CDR3aa: CASSVGLAGVGEQFF; CDR3nt: TGCGCCAGCAGCGTGGGACTAGCGGGAGTCGGTGAGCAGTTCTTC
v_gene: TRBV3-1; j_gene: TRBJ2-1; len: 11; abundance: many; d_gene: NA; CDR3aa: CASSGRSEQFF; CDR3nt: TGTGCCAGCAGCGGGAGGAGTGAGCAGTTCTTC
v_gene: TRBV5-1; j_gene: TRBJ2-7; len: 15; abundance: few; d_gene: TRBD1; CDR3aa: CASSLSDRGTYEQYF; CDR3nt: TGCGCCAGCAGCTTGAGTGACAGGGGGACCTACGAGCAGTACTTC
v_gene: TRBV6-5; j_gene: TRBJ2-1; len: 15; abundance: many; d_gene: TRBD2; CDR3aa: CASSPGLARYNEQFF; CDR3nt: TGTGCCAGCAGCCCGGGACTAGCGAGGTACAATGAGCAGTTCTTC
v_gene: TRBV27; j_gene: TRBJ1-5; len: 16; abundance: many; d_gene: TRBD1; CDR3aa: CASSSQGAMGNQPQHF; CDR3nt: TGTGCCAGCAGTTCACAGGGGGCTATGGGCAATCAGCCCCAGCATTTT
v_gene: TRBV12-3/TRBV12-4; j_gene: TRBJ2-7; len: 14; abundance: many; d_gene: TRBD1; CDR3aa: CASSTGGIPYEQYF; CDR3nt: TGTGCCAGCAGTACAGGGGGTATCCCCTACGAGCAGTACTTC
v_gene: TRBV5-6; j_gene: TRBJ2-1; len: 14; abundance: many; d_gene: NA; CDR3aa: CASSPGGGAIEQFF; CDR3nt: TGTGCCAGCAGCCCAGGGGGGGGGGCTATTGAGCAGTTCTTC
v_gene: TRBV10-3; j_gene: TRBJ2-1; len: 14; abundance: many; d_gene: TRBD2; CDR3aa: CAISELAGGNEQFF; CDR3nt: TGTGCCATCAGTGAGCTAGCGGGAGGTAATGAGCAGTTCTTC
v_gene: TRBV12-3/TRBV12-4; j_gene: TRBJ1-4; len: 14; abundance: few; d_gene: TRBD1; CDR3aa: CASSFTGVGEKLFF; CDR3nt: TGTGCCAGCAGTTTTACAGGGGTAGGAGAAAAACTGTTTTTT
v_gene: TRBV28; j_gene: TRBJ2-7; len: 11; abundance: many; d_gene: NA; CDR3aa: CASSQPYEQYF; CDR3nt: TGTGCCAGCAGTCAGCCCTACGAGCAGTACTTC
v_gene: TRBV28; j_gene: TRBJ1-4; len: 15; abundance: many; d_gene: NA; CDR3aa: CASQPLPTTNEKLFF; CDR3nt: TGTGCCAGCCAACCCCTGCCGACAACTAATGAAAAACTGTTTTTT
v_gene: TRBV5-6; j_gene: TRBJ2-7; len: 17; abundance: many; d_gene: NA; CDR3aa: CASSTLMWTDSAYEQYF; CDR3nt: TGTGCCAGCAGCACCCTGATGTGGACAGACAGCGCCTACGAGCAGTACTTC
v_gene: TRBV7-8; j_gene: TRBJ1-5; len: 15; abundance: many; d_gene: TRBD1; CDR3aa: CASSPRDRGNQPQHF; CDR3nt: TGTGCCAGCAGCCCCCGGGACAGGGGCAATCAGCCCCAGCATTTT
v_gene: TRBV3-1; j_gene: TRBJ1-4; len: 15; abundance: NA; d_gene: TRBD1; CDR3aa: CASSLGQGAGEKLFF; CDR3nt: TGTGCCAGCAGCCTCGGACAGGGGGCCGGTGAAAAACTGTTTTTT
v_gene: TRBV5-6; j_gene: TRBJ2-5; len: 12; abundance: many; d_gene: NA; CDR3aa: CASSLGGGTQYF; CDR3nt: TGTGCCAGCAGCTTGGGTGGAGGGACCCAGTACTTC
v_gene: TRBV12-3/TRBV12-4; j_gene: TRBJ2-5; len: 14; abundance: many; d_gene: NA; CDR3aa: CASSSSTGRSAQYF; CDR3nt: TGTGCCAGCAGTTCCTCGACAGGGAGGTCGGCCCAGTACTTC
v_gene: TRBV28; j_gene: TRBJ2-7; len: 13; abundance: medium-sized; d_gene: NA; CDR3aa: CASSLLQPYEQYF; CDR3nt: TGTGCCAGCAGTTTACTACAGCCCTACGAGCAGTACTTC
v_gene: TRBV2; j_gene: TRBJ1-2; len: 15; abundance: NA; d_gene: NA; CDR3aa: CASSEDVGGGNGYTF; CDR3nt: TGTGCCAGCAGTGAAGACGTAGGGGGGGGCAACGGCTACACCTTC
v_gene: TRBV6-5; j_gene: TRBJ2-6; len: 16; abundance: many; d_gene: NA; CDR3aa: CASSYSLGAGANVLTF; CDR3nt: TGTGCCAGCAGTTACTCTTTGGGAGCTGGGGCCAACGTCCTGACTTTC
v_gene: TRBV6-5; j_gene: TRBJ2-2; len: 16; abundance: few; d_gene: TRBD1; CDR3aa: CASSYLRQGRTGELFF; CDR3nt: TGTGCCAGCAGTTACTTGCGACAGGGGCGCACCGGGGAGCTGTTTTTT
v_gene: TRBV28; j_gene: TRBJ2-5; len: 14; abundance: many; d_gene: NA; CDR3aa: CASSLYGGEETQYF; CDR3nt: TGTGCCAGCAGTTTATACGGAGGGGAAGAGACCCAGTACTTC
v_gene: TRBV7-4; j_gene: TRBJ2-7; len: 14; abundance: many; d_gene: TRBD2; CDR3aa: CASSSREGRAEQYF; CDR3nt: TGTGCCAGCAGCTCTAGGGAGGGCCGGGCCGAGCAGTACTTC
v_gene: TRBV20-1; j_gene: TRBJ1-2; len: 14; abundance: many; d_gene: NA; CDR3aa: CSAQLGGKNYGYTF; CDR3nt: TGCAGTGCTCAGCTTGGGGGCAAGAACTATGGCTACACCTTC
v_gene: TRBV6-2/TRBV6-3; j_gene: TRBJ1-1; len: 15; abundance: many; d_gene: NA; CDR3aa: CASSQQLQGNTEAFF; CDR3nt: TGTGCCAGCAGTCAACAACTCCAGGGGAACACTGAAGCTTTCTTT